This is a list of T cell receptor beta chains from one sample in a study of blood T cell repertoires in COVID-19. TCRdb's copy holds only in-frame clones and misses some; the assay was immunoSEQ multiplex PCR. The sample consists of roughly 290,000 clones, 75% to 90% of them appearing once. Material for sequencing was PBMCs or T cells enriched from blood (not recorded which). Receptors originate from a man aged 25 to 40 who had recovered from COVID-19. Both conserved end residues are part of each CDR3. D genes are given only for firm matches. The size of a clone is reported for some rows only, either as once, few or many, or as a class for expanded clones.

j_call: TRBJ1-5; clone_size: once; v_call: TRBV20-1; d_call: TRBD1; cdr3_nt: TGCAGTGCTAGTAGGACAGGGGATGAGCCCCAGCATTTT; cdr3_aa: CSASRTGDEPQHF
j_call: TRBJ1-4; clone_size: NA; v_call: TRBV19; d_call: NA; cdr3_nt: TGTGCCAGTAGTACCGGGTCCGGGACACGGTCTTTTAATGAAAAACTGTTTTTT; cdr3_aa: CASSTGSGTRSFNEKLFF
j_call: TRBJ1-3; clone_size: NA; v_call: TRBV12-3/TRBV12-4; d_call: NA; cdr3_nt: TGTGCCAGCAGTTTACTAGGAGGTAACACCATATATTTT; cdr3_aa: CASSLLGGNTIYF
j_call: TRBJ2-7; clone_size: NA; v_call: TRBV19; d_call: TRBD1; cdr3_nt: TGTGCCAGTAGTCTCCGGGACAGTACCTACGAGCAGTACTTC; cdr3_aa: CASSLRDSTYEQYF
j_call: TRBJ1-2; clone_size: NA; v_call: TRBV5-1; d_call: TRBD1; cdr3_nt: TGCGCCAGCAGCCCCGGGGGGACAGGGGGAGGCTATGGCTACACCTTC; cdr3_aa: CASSPGGTGGGYGYTF
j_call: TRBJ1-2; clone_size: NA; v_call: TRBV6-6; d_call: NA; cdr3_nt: TGTGCCAGCAGTTACTCCCAGGGACTCTATGGCTACACCTTC; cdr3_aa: CASSYSQGLYGYTF
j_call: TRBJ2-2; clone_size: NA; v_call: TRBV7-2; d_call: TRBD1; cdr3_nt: TGTGCCACCGCAGGGGGCCCAAACACCGGGGAGCTGTTTTTT; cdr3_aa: CATAGGPNTGELFF
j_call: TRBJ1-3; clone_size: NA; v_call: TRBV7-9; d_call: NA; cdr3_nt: TGTGCCAGCGCCGACACAAACTCTGGAAACACCATATATTTT; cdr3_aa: CASADTNSGNTIYF
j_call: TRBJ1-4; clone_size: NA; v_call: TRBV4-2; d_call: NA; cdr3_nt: TGTGCCAGCAGCCAAGTCGGGTCGGTGAATGAAAAACTGTTTTTT; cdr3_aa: CASSQVGSVNEKLFF
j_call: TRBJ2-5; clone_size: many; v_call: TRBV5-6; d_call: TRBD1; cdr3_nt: TGTGCCAGCAGCAAAACCGGGACAGACCAAGAGACCCAGTACTTC; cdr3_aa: CASSKTGTDQETQYF
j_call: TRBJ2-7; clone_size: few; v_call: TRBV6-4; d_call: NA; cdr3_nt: TGTGCCAGCAGTGCAACTTCGGGGGGCCGACACGAGCAGTACTTC; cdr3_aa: CASSATSGGRHEQYF
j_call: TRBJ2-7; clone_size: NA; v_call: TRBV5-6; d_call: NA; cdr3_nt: TGTGCCAGTCAGCAGACCGAGCGGGCCTACGAGCAGTACTTC; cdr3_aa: CASQQTERAYEQYF
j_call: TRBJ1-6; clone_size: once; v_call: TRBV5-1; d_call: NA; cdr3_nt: TGCGCCAGCAGCTTGGATAGGGGATCAAACTCACCCCTCCACTTT; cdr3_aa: CASSLDRGSNSPLHF
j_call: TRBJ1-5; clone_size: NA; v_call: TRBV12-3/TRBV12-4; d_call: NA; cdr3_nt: TGTGCCAGCAGCCCTTCCCTCCAGCCCCAGCATTTT; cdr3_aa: CASSPSLQPQHF
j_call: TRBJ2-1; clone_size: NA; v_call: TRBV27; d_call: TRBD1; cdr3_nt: TGTGCCAGCAGTCCCCGGGACAGGCCCAATGAGCAGTTCTTC; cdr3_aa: CASSPRDRPNEQFF
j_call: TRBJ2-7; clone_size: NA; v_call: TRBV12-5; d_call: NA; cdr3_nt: TGTGCTAGTGGTTTCCCAGGGCCTTCCCGGCGGGATAACTACGAGCAGTACTTC; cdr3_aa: CASGFPGPSRRDNYEQYF
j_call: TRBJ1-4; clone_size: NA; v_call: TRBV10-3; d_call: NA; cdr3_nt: TGTGCCATCAGCGCGGGGGTGGCAGGGGTTGAGGCTAATGAAAAACTGTTTTTT; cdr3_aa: CAISAGVAGVEANEKLFF
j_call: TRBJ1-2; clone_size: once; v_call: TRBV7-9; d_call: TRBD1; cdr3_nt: TGTGCCAGCAGCCCAGGGACAGACTATGGCTACACCTTC; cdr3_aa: CASSPGTDYGYTF
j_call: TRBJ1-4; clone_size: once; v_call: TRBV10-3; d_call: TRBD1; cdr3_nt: TGTGCCATCTCGGAAGGGGGCGGTAATGAAAAACTGTTTTTT; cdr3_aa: CAISEGGGNEKLFF
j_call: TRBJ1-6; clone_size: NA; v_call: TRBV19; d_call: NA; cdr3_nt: TGTGCCAGTAGTGCAGGGGCAGCTTCACCCCTCCACTTT; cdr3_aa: CASSAGAASPLHF
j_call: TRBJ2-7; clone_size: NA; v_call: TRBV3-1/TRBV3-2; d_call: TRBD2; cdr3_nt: TGTGCCAGCAGCCAACGGACTAGCGGGGGCGAGCAGTACTTC; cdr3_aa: CASSQRTSGGEQYF
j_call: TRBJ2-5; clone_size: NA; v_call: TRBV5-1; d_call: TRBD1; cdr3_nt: TGCGCCAGCAGCTCGGGACAGGGAATACAAGAGACCCAGTACTTC; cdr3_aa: CASSSGQGIQETQYF
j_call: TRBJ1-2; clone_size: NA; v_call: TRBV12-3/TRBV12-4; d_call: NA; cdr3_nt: TGTGCCAGCAGTTTAGGCAGGCACCGCAGCACCTTC; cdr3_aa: CASSLGRHRSTF
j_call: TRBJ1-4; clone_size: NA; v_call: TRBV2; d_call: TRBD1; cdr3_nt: TGTGCCAGCAATTACAGGGGAGAAAAACTGTTTTTT; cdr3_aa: CASNYRGEKLFF
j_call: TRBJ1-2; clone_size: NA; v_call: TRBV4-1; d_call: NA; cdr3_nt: TGCGCCAGCAGCCAAGAGGACAGAAACTATGGCTACACCTTC; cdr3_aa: CASSQEDRNYGYTF
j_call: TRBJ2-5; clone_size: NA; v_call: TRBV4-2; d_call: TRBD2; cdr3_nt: TGTGCCAGCAGCCAAGAGGAATGGGGCGGGGGGTCGGAGACCCAGTACTTC; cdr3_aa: CASSQEEWGGGSETQYF
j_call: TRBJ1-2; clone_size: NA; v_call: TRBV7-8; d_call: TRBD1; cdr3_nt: TGTGCCAGCAGAGGACAGGGGGCGGACTATGGCTACACCTTC; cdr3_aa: CASRGQGADYGYTF
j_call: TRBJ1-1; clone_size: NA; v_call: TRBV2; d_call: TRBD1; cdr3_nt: TGTGCCAGCAGGGGGGACAGGGGTATTACTGAAGCTTTCTTT; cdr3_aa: CASRGDRGITEAFF
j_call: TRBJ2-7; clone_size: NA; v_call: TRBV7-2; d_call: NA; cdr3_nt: TGTGCCAGCACCCGCCCACAGCCCCTCGAGCAGTACTTC; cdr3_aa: CASTRPQPLEQYF
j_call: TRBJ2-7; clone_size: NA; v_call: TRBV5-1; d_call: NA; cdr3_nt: TGCGCCAGCAGCGACTTGGACTTCTCCGAGCAGTACTTC; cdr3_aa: CASSDLDFSEQYF
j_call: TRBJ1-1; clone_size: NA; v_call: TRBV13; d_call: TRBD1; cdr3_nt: TGTGCCAGCAGCACCCGGGACAGGGGAAACACTGAAGCTTTCTTT; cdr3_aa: CASSTRDRGNTEAFF
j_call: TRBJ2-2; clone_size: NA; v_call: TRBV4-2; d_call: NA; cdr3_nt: TGTGCCAGCAGCCAAAGGACAGCTTCAGGTGACACCGGGGAGCTGTTTTTT; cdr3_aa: CASSQRTASGDTGELFF
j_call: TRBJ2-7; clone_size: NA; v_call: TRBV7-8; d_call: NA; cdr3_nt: TGTGCCAGCACCCAGAGGGGGTCTTCCTACGAGCAGTACTTC; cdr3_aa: CASTQRGSSYEQYF
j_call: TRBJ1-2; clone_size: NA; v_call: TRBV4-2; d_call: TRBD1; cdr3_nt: TGTGCCAGCAGCCAAGGACAGGGAAATGGCTACACCTTC; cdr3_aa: CASSQGQGNGYTF
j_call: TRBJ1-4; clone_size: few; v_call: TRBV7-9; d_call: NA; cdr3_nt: TGTGCCAGCAGCTTAATTCAGTCAGAAAAACTGTTTTTT; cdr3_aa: CASSLIQSEKLFF
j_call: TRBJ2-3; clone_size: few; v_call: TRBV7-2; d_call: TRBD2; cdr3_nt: TGTGCCAGCAGCTTAGCCCCCGCGGGAGCGGGGGGGCCGGATACGCAGTATTTT; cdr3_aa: CASSLAPAGAGGPDTQYF
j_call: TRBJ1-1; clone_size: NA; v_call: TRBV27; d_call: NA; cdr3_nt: TGTGCCAGCAGTGTACTCTACAGGGACGGGAACACTGAAGCTTTCTTT; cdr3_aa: CASSVLYRDGNTEAFF
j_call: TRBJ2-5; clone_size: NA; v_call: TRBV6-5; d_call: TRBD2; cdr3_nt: TGTGCCAGCAACCCCCGGGGGGAAGAGACCCAGTACTTC; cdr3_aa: CASNPRGEETQYF
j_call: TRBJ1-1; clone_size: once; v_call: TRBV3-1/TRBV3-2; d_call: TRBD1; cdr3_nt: TGTGCCAGCAGCCTGCAAGGGACAGCCACTGAAGCTTTCTTT; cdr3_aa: CASSLQGTATEAFF
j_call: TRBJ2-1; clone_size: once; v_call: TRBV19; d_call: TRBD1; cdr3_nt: TGTGCCAGTAGTATGGGACAGGGTTACAATGAGCAGTTCTTC; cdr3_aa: CASSMGQGYNEQFF
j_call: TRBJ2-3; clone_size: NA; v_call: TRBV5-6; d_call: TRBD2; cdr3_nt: TGTGCCAGCAGCGATCTAGCGGGGGAGGATACGCAGTATTTT; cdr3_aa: CASSDLAGEDTQYF
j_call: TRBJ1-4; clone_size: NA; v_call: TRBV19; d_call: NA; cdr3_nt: TGTGCCAGTAGTATATTTCGGGGGACTGAAAAACTGTTTTTT; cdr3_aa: CASSIFRGTEKLFF
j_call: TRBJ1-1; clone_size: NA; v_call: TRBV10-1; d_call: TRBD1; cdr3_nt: TGCGCCAGCATACTGAGACAGGGCTATCCCCAGAGCTTCCTGAACACTGAAGCTTTCTTT; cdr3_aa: CASILRQGYPQSFLNTEAFF
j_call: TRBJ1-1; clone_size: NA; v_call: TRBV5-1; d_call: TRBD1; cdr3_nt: TGCGCCAGCAGCCTGACGTACGACAGGGCTACTGAAGCTTTCTTT; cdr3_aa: CASSLTYDRATEAFF
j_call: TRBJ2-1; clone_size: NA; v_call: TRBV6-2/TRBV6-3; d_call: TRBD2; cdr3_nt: TGTGCCAGCAGCATAGCGGGTGTGGCGGCCTACAATGAGCAGTTCTTC; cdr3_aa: CASSIAGVAAYNEQFF
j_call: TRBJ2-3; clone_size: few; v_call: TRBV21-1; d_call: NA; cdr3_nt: TGTGCCAGCAGCAAAACGGAGACTAGCGGGGACCGTATGTATTTT; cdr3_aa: CASSKTETSGDRMYF
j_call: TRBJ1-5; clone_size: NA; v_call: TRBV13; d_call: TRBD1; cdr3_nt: TGTGCCAGCAGAAAAACAGGGGGCAATCAGCCCCAGCATTTT; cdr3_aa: CASRKTGGNQPQHF
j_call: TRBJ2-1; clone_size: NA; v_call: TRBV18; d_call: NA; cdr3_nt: TGTGCCAGCTCTCCCGGACTGGTCGCCAATGAGCAGTTCTTC; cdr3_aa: CASSPGLVANEQFF
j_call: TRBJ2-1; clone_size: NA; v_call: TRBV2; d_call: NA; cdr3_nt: TGTGCCAGCAGTGAGCTAGCGAATGAGCAGTTCTTC; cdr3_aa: CASSELANEQFF
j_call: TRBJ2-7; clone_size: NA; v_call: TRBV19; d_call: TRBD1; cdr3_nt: TGTGCCAGTAGCAGGACAGGCTCGGGCGAGCAGTACTTC; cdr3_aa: CASSRTGSGEQYF